The sequence of this TCR beta chain was determined in a study of identical twins. Study results and caveats: Donors were not followed over many years; analysis was cross-sectional.

V shed 3 bases and J shed 6 bases, with 6 bases lying between them. The CDR3 covers 12 residues. After template switching added a universal primer site, the resulting cDNA carried unique molecular identifiers. Each CDR3 protein is one row after TCRdb ran MiXCR on the 5' RACE reads. In the table there are about 150,000 distinct CDR3 sequences, around 3.5% of which are singletons. Donors uniformly comprised healthy Caucasians. This clonotype was detected ten times or more. The antigen remains undetermined. The sequence came from a man between 18 and 29 years old in good health. The sample consisted of memory T cells sorted from blood. This chain connects TRBV12-3 or TRBV12-4 to TRBJ1-5; no firm D call. The CDR3 is CASSFWGQPQHF. DNA of the CDR3: TGTGCCAGCAGTTTTTGGGGTCAGCCCCAGCATTTT.